The 5 T cell receptor beta chains below were found in one sample sequenced in a study of blood T cells in healthy people across ages. Primed by a sample-barcoded 5' primer and a J-beta primer mix, a second PCR proceeded for about 7 to 11 cycles. TCRdb independently ran MiXCR on the 5' RACE reads; one entry per CDR3 protein. The top ten hold approximately 4.1% of the sample, which has approximately 1.5 million distinct CDR3 sequences, about 42% seen once. The sample taken for sequencing was blood. The receptors stem from a young woman in good health.

This clonotype was picked up a small number of times. The V gene is TRBV6-5, the J gene TRBJ2-3; 9 positions match TRBD1. The junction had 14 bases not matched to a gene; V was cut back by 2 bases and J by 2 bases. CDR1 and CDR2 (germline): MNHEY, SVGAGI. This CDR3 region has 19 residues. The DNA of the CDR3 is TGTGCCAGCAGTTACATGCACAGGGGGCTCCCTCAATTCACAGATACGCAGTATTTT. This gives the protein CASSYMHRGLPQFTDTQYF.

The chain joins TRBV4-1 to TRBJ2-1, with a tentative D call TRBD1 (6 bases). Germline assignment: CDR1 MGHRA and CDR2 YSYEKL. The length of the CDR3 is 19 residues. V was cut by 0 bases and J by 1 base, with 19 bases left in between. This chain's CDR3 is CASSQDPAAGDLSYNEQFF. DNA for the CDR3: TGCGCCAGCAGCCAAGATCCCGCCGCAGGGGATCTGTCCTACAATGAGCAGTTCTTC.

This clonotype appeared a few times. The chain employs TRBV24-1 and TRBJ2-7; D gene ambiguous. Germline V gives CDR1 KGHDR, CDR2 SFDVKD. The CDR3 is 15 amino acids. V dropped 0 bases and J dropped 3 bases, with 11 bases sitting between them. The CDR3 here is CATSDLRRSIYEQYF. The CDR3 DNA is TGTGCCACCAGTGATTTGCGCAGGTCGATCTACGAGCAGTACTTC.

The chain joins TRBV20-1 to TRBJ2-3, with a tentative D call TRBD1 (5 bases). This CDR3 contains 12 residues. Trimming took 5 bases from V and 6 from J, leaving 12 bases between them. The germline gives CDR1 DFQATT, CDR2 SNEGSKA (reference sequence). CDR3 region: CSAHWGADTQYF. CDR3 in DNA: TGCAGTGCTCACTGGGGCGCCGATACGCAGTATTTT.

This clonotype was seen many times. This chain joins TRBV10-3 and TRBJ2-3; 10 nucleotides match TRBD2. The CDR3 loop spans 15 amino acids. V lost 5 bases and J lost 2; bases outside the gene matches: 4. Germline lookup yields CDR1 ENHRY and CDR2 SYGVKD. CDR3 residues: CAISSSGGTTDTQYF. DNA for the CDR3: TGTGCCATCAGTAGTAGCGGGGGGACCACAGATACGCAGTATTTT.